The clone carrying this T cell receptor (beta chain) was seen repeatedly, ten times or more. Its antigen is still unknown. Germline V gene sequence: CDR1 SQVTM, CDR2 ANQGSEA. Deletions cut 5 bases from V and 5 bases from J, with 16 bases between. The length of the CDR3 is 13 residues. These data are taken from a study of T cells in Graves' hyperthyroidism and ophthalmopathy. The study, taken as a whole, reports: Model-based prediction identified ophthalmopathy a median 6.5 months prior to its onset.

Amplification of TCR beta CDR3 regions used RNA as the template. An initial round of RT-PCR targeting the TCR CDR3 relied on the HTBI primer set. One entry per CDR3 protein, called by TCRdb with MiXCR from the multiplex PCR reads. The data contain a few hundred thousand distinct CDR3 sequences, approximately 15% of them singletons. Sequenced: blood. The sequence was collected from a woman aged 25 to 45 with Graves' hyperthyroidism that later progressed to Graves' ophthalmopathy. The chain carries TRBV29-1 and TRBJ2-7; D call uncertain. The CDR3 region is CSVSPLSLNEQYF. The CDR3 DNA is TGCAGCGTTTCACCCCTCTCTTTAAACGAGCAGTACTTC.